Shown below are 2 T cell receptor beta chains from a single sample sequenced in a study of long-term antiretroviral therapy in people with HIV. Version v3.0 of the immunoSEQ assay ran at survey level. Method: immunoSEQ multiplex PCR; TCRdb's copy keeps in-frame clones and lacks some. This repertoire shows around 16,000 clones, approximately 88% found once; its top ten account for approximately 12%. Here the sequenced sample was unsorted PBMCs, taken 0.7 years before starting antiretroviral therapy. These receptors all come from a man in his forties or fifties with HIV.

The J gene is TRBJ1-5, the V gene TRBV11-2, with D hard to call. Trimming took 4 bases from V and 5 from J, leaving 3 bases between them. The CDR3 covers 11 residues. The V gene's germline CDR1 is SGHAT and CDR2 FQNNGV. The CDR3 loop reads CASSSYQPQHF. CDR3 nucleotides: TGTGCCAGCAGCTCTTATCAGCCCCAGCATTTT.

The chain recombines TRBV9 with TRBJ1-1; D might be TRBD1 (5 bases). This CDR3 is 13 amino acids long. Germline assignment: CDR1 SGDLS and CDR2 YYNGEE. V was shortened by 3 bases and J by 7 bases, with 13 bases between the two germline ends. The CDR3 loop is CASSAWAGGEAFF. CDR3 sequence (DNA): TGTGCCAGCAGCGCCTGGGCTGGGGGTGAAGCTTTCTTT. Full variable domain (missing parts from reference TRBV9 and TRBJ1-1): DSGVTQTPKHLITATGQRVTLRCSPRSGDLSVYWYQQSLDQGLQFLIQYYNGEERAKGNILERFSAQQFPDLHSELNLSSLELGDSALYFCASSAWAGGEAFFGQGTRLTVV.